Listed below are T cell receptor beta chains from one sample, sequenced in a study of T-cell reconstitution after alpha-beta-depleted transplantation in children. TCRdb processed the PCR reads anew with MiXCR; each CDR3 protein has one entry. Of about 77,000 distinct CDR3 sequences in the sample, approximately 18% are singletons; the top ten hold less than 60%. Sequenced here: PBMCs, mostly from graft donor cells, sampled 360 days after TCRalphabeta/CD19-depleted stem cell transplant. Every receptor here comes from a male patient between 2 and 15 years old who had a stem cell transplant for acute lymphoblastic leukemia, so the T cells may come from the graft donor. Both conserved end residues are part of each CDR3. D genes are given only for firm matches. Some rows mark clone size as missing; the rest say once, few, many or name a class of expanded clone.

j_call	cdr3_length	clone_size	v_call	d_call	cdr3_aa	cdr3_nt
TRBJ2-5	17	NA	TRBV6-1	TRBD1	CASSEVIDRGRGETQYF	TGTGCCAGCAGTGAAGTAATTGACAGGGGGCGGGGAGAGACCCAGTACTTC
TRBJ2-2	15	NA	TRBV15	NA	CATSRGGPDTGELFF	TGTGCCACCAGCAGAGGTGGGCCCGACACCGGGGAGCTGTTTTTT
TRBJ2-6	16	NA	TRBV10-3	TRBD1	CATWGTGRSGANVLTF	TGTGCCACCTGGGGGACAGGTCGATCTGGGGCCAACGTCCTGACTTTC
TRBJ1-3	14	few	TRBV10-3	NA	CAIRSTTSGNTIYF	TGTGCCATCAGGTCCACGACCTCTGGAAACACCATATATTTT
TRBJ2-3	16	NA	TRBV4-1	TRBD2	CASSQPTSGRGDTQYF	TGCGCCAGCAGCCAACCGACTAGCGGGAGAGGAGATACGCAGTATTTT
TRBJ2-1	15	NA	TRBV5-1	TRBD2	CASSPRLAGDNEQFF	TGCGCCAGCAGCCCTCGACTAGCGGGGGACAATGAGCAGTTCTTC
TRBJ1-6	15	NA	TRBV6-5	TRBD1	CASSYGDRGDSPLHF	TGTGCCAGCAGTTACGGGGACAGGGGTGATTCACCCCTCCACTTT
TRBJ2-7	15	few	TRBV7-9	NA	CASSLEGSLGNEQYF	TGTGCCAGCAGCTTAGAAGGATCTCTAGGGAACGAGCAGTACTTC
TRBJ1-6	15	NA	TRBV20-1	NA	CSARNGPSYNSPLHF	TGCAGTGCTAGAAATGGTCCCTCCTATAATTCACCCCTCCACTTT
TRBJ2-7	15	many	TRBV18	TRBD2	CASSPTSGSSYEQYF	TGTGCCAGCTCCCCGACTAGCGGAAGCTCCTACGAGCAGTACTTC
TRBJ2-1	19	NA	TRBV5-1	TRBD2	CASSTPTSGTPPGRNEQFF	TGCGCCAGCAGCACCCCGACTAGCGGGACCCCCCCGGGTAGGAATGAGCAGTTCTTC
TRBJ2-1	16	NA	TRBV11-2	TRBD2	CASSFVAGAPDNEQFF	TGTGCCAGCAGCTTCGTAGCGGGAGCCCCGGACAATGAGCAGTTCTTC
TRBJ2-2	14	few	TRBV24-1	NA	CATNVGQNTGELFF	TGTGCCACCAACGTGGGACAGAACACCGGGGAGCTGTTTTTT
TRBJ2-1	16	NA	TRBV29-1	TRBD2	CSVEGGTSGSRDEQFF	TGCAGCGTTGAAGGCGGGACTAGCGGGAGTCGGGATGAGCAGTTCTTC
TRBJ2-7	14	NA	TRBV11-3	NA	CASSFSGYSYEQYF	TGTGCCAGCAGCTTTAGCGGTTACTCCTACGAGCAGTACTTC
TRBJ2-5	16	NA	TRBV5-1	NA	CASSLGSAKIQETQYF	TGCGCCAGCAGCTTGGGGTCGGCGAAGATCCAAGAGACCCAGTACTTC
TRBJ2-7	15	NA	TRBV5-1	TRBD2	CASSGGLVPSYEQYF	TGCGCCAGCAGTGGTGGACTAGTACCCTCCTACGAGCAGTACTTC
TRBJ2-3	11	many	TRBV7-9	NA	CASSFSDTQYF	TGTGCCAGCAGCTTCTCAGATACGCAGTATTTT
TRBJ1-6	12	NA	TRBV7-9	NA	CASSLEVSPLHF	TGTGCCAGCAGCTTAGAGGTTTCCCCCCTCCACTTT
TRBJ1-1	15	few	TRBV5-1	NA	CASSPLAGERTEAFF	TGCGCCAGCAGCCCCCTGGCAGGGGAGAGAACTGAAGCTTTCTTT
TRBJ2-7	14	NA	TRBV20-1	TRBD2	CSARLAGYYYEQYF	TGCAGTGCTAGACTAGCGGGATACTACTACGAGCAGTACTTC
TRBJ2-5	17	many	TRBV7-9	TRBD1	CASSLATGQGARETQYF	TGTGCCAGCAGCTTAGCGACGGGACAGGGGGCTCGGGAGACCCAGTACTTC
TRBJ2-1	13	NA	TRBV29-1	NA	CSVDRGTYNEQFF	TGCAGCGTTGACCGGGGGACCTACAATGAGCAGTTCTTC
TRBJ1-5	14	NA	TRBV7-6	TRBD1	CASSLGTGYQPQHF	TGTGCCAGCAGCTTAGGGACAGGGTATCAGCCCCAGCATTTT
TRBJ2-3	15	NA	TRBV10-2	NA	CASSETALGTDTQYF	TGCGCCAGCAGTGAGACCGCCTTGGGGACAGATACGCAGTATTTT
TRBJ2-1	14	few	TRBV18	NA	CASSPEAVYNEQFF	TGTGCCAGCTCACCCGAGGCAGTCTACAATGAGCAGTTCTTC
TRBJ2-5	14	NA	TRBV6-2/TRBV6-3	NA	CASSYWWGQETQYF	TGTGCCAGCAGTTACTGGTGGGGCCAAGAGACCCAGTACTTC
TRBJ2-1	13	NA	TRBV7-9	NA	CASSLEVAYEQFF	TGTGCCAGCAGCTTAGAAGTAGCATATGAGCAGTTCTTC
TRBJ2-6	17	NA	TRBV6-1	TRBD1	CASSEGDRVSGANVLTF	TGTGCCAGCAGTGAAGGGGACAGGGTATCTGGGGCCAACGTCCTGACTTTC
TRBJ2-7	13	NA	TRBV20-1	NA	CSARVAGTYEQYF	TGCAGTGCTAGAGTTGCAGGGACGTACGAGCAGTACTTC
TRBJ1-5	15	many	TRBV10-3	NA	CATQGRANGNQPQHF	TGTGCCACCCAGGGAAGGGCGAATGGCAATCAGCCCCAGCATTTT
TRBJ2-7	14	NA	TRBV6-5	TRBD1	CASRRDRSSYEQYF	TGTGCCAGCAGACGGGACAGGAGCTCCTACGAGCAGTACTTC
TRBJ2-3	12	few	TRBV5-1	NA	CASKDYTDTQYF	TGCGCCAGCAAGGACTACACAGATACGCAGTATTTT
TRBJ1-2	13	few	TRBV12-3/TRBV12-4	NA	CASSFTYRDGYTF	TGTGCCAGCAGTTTTACTTACAGGGATGGCTACACCTTC
TRBJ2-1	16	NA	TRBV7-8	NA	CASSPHRVSSYNEQFF	TGTGCCAGCAGCCCCCACAGGGTTAGCTCCTACAATGAGCAGTTCTTC
TRBJ2-5	14	few	TRBV20-1	TRBD2	CSARGLAGVETQYF	TGCAGTGCTAGGGGACTAGCGGGAGTTGAGACCCAGTACTTC
TRBJ2-5	12	many	TRBV12-3/TRBV12-4	NA	CASSPLRETQYF	TGTGCCAGCAGTCCCCTTCGAGAGACCCAGTACTTC
TRBJ2-1	18	few	TRBV4-1	TRBD2	CASSRRGFGTSSYNEQFF	TGCGCCAGCAGCCGCCGGGGGTTTGGGACTAGCAGTTACAATGAGCAGTTCTTC
TRBJ2-1	13	NA	TRBV5-1	TRBD2	CASSPVLAVEQFF	TGCGCCAGCAGCCCCGTCCTAGCGGTTGAGCAGTTCTTC
TRBJ2-2	14	few	TRBV4-2	NA	CASSPGPNTGELFF	TGTGCCAGCAGCCCGGGTCCGAACACCGGGGAGCTGTTTTTT
TRBJ2-3	17	few	TRBV20-1	TRBD2	CSASRGLAGENTDTQYF	TGCAGTGCTAGCAGGGGACTAGCGGGAGAAAACACAGATACGCAGTATTTT
TRBJ2-2	14	NA	TRBV5-4	NA	CAIRPGGAAGELFF	TGTGCCATCAGACCTGGGGGCGCCGCCGGGGAGCTGTTTTTT
TRBJ2-3	18	few	TRBV12-3/TRBV12-4	TRBD2	CASSPEVSGRARPDTQYF	TGTGCCAGCAGTCCCGAGGTTAGCGGGAGGGCCCGGCCAGATACGCAGTATTTT
TRBJ2-5	15	many	TRBV5-1	TRBD2	CASSFLAGREETQYF	TGCGCCAGCAGCTTTTTAGCGGGAAGGGAAGAGACCCAGTACTTC
TRBJ2-1	14	NA	TRBV13	NA	CASSPRTAHNEQFF	TGTGCCAGCAGCCCCCGGACCGCACACAATGAGCAGTTCTTC
TRBJ1-3	13	NA	TRBV4-2	NA	CASREFSGNTIYF	TGTGCCAGCAGAGAATTCTCTGGAAACACCATATATTTT
TRBJ2-7	17	NA	TRBV14	TRBD2	CASSQDSSGRRTYEQYF	TGTGCCAGCAGCCAAGACTCTAGCGGGAGGAGAACCTACGAGCAGTACTTC
TRBJ2-3	14	NA	TRBV5-1	NA	CASRKSGLPDTQYF	TGCGCCAGCAGGAAATCCGGACTCCCAGATACGCAGTATTTT
TRBJ2-1	16	NA	TRBV19	NA	CASRKGARESYNEQFF	TGTGCCAGTAGGAAGGGGGCTCGGGAGTCCTACAATGAGCAGTTCTTC
TRBJ2-1	14	few	TRBV2	NA	CASSIQRSNNEQFF	TGTGCCAGCAGTATCCAGCGGAGTAACAATGAGCAGTTCTTC
TRBJ2-1	17	NA	TRBV25-1	NA	CASSEYYTGHSYNEQFF	TGTGCCAGCAGTGAATATTATACGGGCCACTCCTACAATGAGCAGTTCTTC
TRBJ2-1	18	many	TRBV11-1	TRBD2	CASSLRRSGTSVHNEQFF	TGTGCCAGCAGCTTAAGGAGATCCGGGACTAGCGTGCACAATGAGCAGTTCTTC
TRBJ2-1	14	many	TRBV4-1	TRBD2	CASSLQREFDEQFF	TGCGCCAGCAGCCTCCAGCGGGAGTTCGATGAGCAGTTCTTC
TRBJ2-7	13	NA	TRBV7-9	NA	CASSHRPSYEQYF	TGTGCCAGCAGCCACCGGCCCTCCTACGAGCAGTACTTC